This is a list of T cell receptor beta chains from one sample in a study of blood T cells in healthy people across ages. In TCRdb, the 5' RACE reads were re-called with MiXCR into one record per CDR3 protein. This table has over 1,500,000 distinct CDR3 sequences, about 49% appearing once. The sequenced sample was blood. The source is a woman aged 40 to 50 in good health. CDR3s include the opening cysteine and the closing phenylalanine or tryptophan. A D gene is named only where the DNA matches it firmly. Size values are once, few and many counts, or a class for expanded clones, and some rows have none.

>TRBV7-8|TRBJ2-7|-|14|-
TGTGCCAGCAGCTTAGCCTGGCGAGACTGCGAGCAGTACTTC
CASSLAWRDCEQYF
>TRBV12-3/TRBV12-4|TRBJ2-1|-|16|few
TGTGCCAGCAGTTTACCCCTCGCCGGAAGGGACAATGAGCAGTTCTTC
CASSLPLAGRDNEQFF
>TRBV5-1|TRBJ2-7|-|15|few
TGCGCCAGCAGCTCGGGACTATCGGGGACAGGAACCCAGTACTTC
CASSSGLSGTGTQYF
>TRBV29-1|TRBJ1-2|-|15|-
TGCAGCGTTGTGGCAGAGCCCCTAGCTAACTATGGCTACACCTTC
CSVVAEPLANYGYTF
>TRBV4-3|TRBJ2-1|TRBD2|14|-
TGCGCCAGCAAGCCGGGACTAGTGGTCGATGAGCAGTTCTTC
CASKPGLVVDEQFF
>TRBV4-3|TRBJ1-4|-|16|-
TGCGCCAGCAGCCAAGATCGCGAGGGGCCCAATGAAAAACTGTTTTTT
CASSQDREGPNEKLFF
>TRBV28|TRBJ2-5|-|14|-
TGTGCCAGCATAACAGGGCCGTACCAAGAGACCCAGTACTTC
CASITGPYQETQYF
>TRBV7-3|TRBJ2-5|TRBD1|15|-
TGTGCCAGCAGCTTCTACAGGGGGCCCCAAGAGACCCAGTACTTC
CASSFYRGPQETQYF
>TRBV9|TRBJ2-3|TRBD2|17|-
TGTGCCAGCAGCGCCTCTAGCGGGGGGTATAACACAGATACGCAGTATTTT
CASSASSGGYNTDTQYF
>TRBV28|TRBJ1-1|-|13|-
TGTGCCAGCCGAGGGGGGGCGAACACTGAAGCTTTCTTT
CASRGGANTEAFF
>TRBV29-1|TRBJ2-5|-|13|-
TGCAGCGTTGTAGGGGCGATTGAAGAGACCCAGTACTTC
CSVVGAIEETQYF
>TRBV4-3|TRBJ2-3|TRBD2|21|-
TGCGCCAGCAGCCAAGGCCCCTCGCGTCGCGGGGGGGCCGGGGTCACAGATACGCAGTATTTT
CASSQGPSRRGGAGVTDTQYF
>TRBV29-1|TRBJ2-1|-|13|-
TGCAGCGCCGGGACACCCTCCTACAATGAGCAGTTCTTC
CSAGTPSYNEQFF
>TRBV7-9|TRBJ2-7|TRBD1|14|few
TGTGCCAGCAGCTTAGGAACAGGGGGCCACGGGGAGTACTTC
CASSLGTGGHGEYF